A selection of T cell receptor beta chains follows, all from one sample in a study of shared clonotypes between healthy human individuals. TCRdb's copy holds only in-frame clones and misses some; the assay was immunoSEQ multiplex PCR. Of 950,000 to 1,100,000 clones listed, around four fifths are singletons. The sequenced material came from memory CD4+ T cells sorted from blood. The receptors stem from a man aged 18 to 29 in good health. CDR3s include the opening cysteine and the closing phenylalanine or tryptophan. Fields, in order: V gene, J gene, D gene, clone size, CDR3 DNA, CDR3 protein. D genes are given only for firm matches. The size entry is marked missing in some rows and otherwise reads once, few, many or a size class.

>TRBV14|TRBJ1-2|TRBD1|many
TGTGCCAGCAGCTTCACAGGGGTTGGAGGCTACACCTTC
CASSFTGVGGYTF
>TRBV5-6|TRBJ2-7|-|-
TGTGCCAGCAGCTTGGGGCAGGGGAGAATTCTCTACGAGCAGTACTTC
CASSLGQGRILYEQYF
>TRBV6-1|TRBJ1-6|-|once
TGTGCCAGCAGTGAAGTTGTGGGAGGGGGTAATTCACCCCTCCACTTT
CASSEVVGGGNSPLHF
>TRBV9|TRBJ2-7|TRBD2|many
TGTGCCAGCAGCGTAAGAATCGCGGGAGTAAACGAGCAGTACTTC
CASSVRIAGVNEQYF
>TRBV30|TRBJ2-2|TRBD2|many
TGTGCCTGGACTAGCGGGAGTAACACCGGGGAGCTGTTTTTT
CAWTSGSNTGELFF
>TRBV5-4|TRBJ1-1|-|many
TGTGCCAGCAGCGTAACAATCGGGAACCCTGAAGCTTTCTTT
CASSVTIGNPEAFF
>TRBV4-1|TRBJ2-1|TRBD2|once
TGCGCCAGCAGCCAAGGCAGCGGGGGGGTAAAGAGCTCCTACAATGAGCAGTTCTTC
CASSQGSGGVKSSYNEQFF
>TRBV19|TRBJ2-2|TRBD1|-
TGTGCCAGTAAAACCGGGACAGGGGACACCGGGGAGCTGTTTTTT
CASKTGTGDTGELFF
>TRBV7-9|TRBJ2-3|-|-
TGTGCCAGCAGCTTAGCGACTCCCAGCGGTCGCACAGATACGCAGTATTTT
CASSLATPSGRTDTQYF
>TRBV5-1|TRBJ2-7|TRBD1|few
TGCGCCAGCGGGGCGACAGGGTCCTACGAGCAGTACTTC
CASGATGSYEQYF
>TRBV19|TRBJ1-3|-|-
TGTGCCAGTAGTTCGATCTCTGGAAACACCATATATTTT
CASSSISGNTIYF
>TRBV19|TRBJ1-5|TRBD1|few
TGTGCCAGTACCCCGCAGGGGGGGAATCAGCCCCAGCATTTT
CASTPQGGNQPQHF
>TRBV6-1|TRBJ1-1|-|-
TGTGCCAGCAGTGTGCAGGGTTACACTGAAGCTTTCTTT
CASSVQGYTEAFF
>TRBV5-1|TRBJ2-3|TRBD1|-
TGCGCCAGCAGCAGACAGGGAGACGATACGCAGTATTTT
CASSRQGDDTQYF
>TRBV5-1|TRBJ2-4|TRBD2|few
TGCGCCAGCAGCTGGGGACTAGAGGGAAACATTCAGTACTTC
CASSWGLEGNIQYF
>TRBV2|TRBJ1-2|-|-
TGTGCCAGCAGCACCGGGACGCCCGGCGGCTACACCTTC
CASSTGTPGGYTF
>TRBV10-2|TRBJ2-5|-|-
TGCGCCAGTCTCGGGCCTGCCTTGGGGGAGACCCAGTACTTC
CASLGPALGETQYF
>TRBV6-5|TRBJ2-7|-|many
TGTGCCAGCAGGCCTCAGGGTATGCGTTACGAGCAGTACTTC
CASRPQGMRYEQYF
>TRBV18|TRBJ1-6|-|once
TGTGCCAGCTCCCTAACGGCGCAAACATCGGGAAATTCACCCCTCCACTTT
CASSLTAQTSGNSPLHF
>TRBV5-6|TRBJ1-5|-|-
TGTGCCAGCAGCTTGGGACGGCTTCAGCCCCAGCATTTT
CASSLGRLQPQHF
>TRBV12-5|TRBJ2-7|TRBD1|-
TGTGCTAGTGGTTTGGTAAAGAGACAGGGGCCGGACGAGCAGTACTTC
CASGLVKRQGPDEQYF
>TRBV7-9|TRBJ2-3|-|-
TGTGCCAGCAGCTCTCTTCCGGACTTCACAGATACGCAGTATTTT
CASSSLPDFTDTQYF
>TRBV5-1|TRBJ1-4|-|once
TGCGCCAGCAGCTTGGTGGGGTCTAAAAATGAAAAACTGTTTTTT
CASSLVGSKNEKLFF
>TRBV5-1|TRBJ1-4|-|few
TGCGCCAGCAGACGAGGGGTAGATGAAAAACTGTTTTTT
CASRRGVDEKLFF
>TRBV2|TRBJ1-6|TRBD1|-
TGTGCCAGCAGTGAACTCGGACAGGGTAATTCACCCCTCCACTTT
CASSELGQGNSPLHF